This T cell receptor beta chain derives from a study of shared clonotypes between healthy human individuals (dated by TCRdb to 2019 to 2021). For the study in its entirety: A couple of women and a few men aged 18 to 49 years were included in the cohort. The study deeply sequenced blood TCR repertoires of several healthy adults to estimate repertoire size and the extent of clonotype sharing between individuals. To increase sequencing depth and limit assay-specific biases, TCR repertoire library preparation and sequencing were carried out by different laboratories using diverse techniques. Per donor, leukapheresis produced somewhere between about 0.94 and 8.9 billion PBMCs. On the study overall, not on this receptor specifically: Based on pairwise subsampling, the degree of clonotype sharing among donors was expected to be affected by sequencing depth. Only blood was sampled, and tissue TCR repertoires likely differ from those in blood. Because the study included only a small number of donors, the genetic and exposure-history diversity represented was limited.

Using the deep immunoSEQ assay, multiplex PCR amplified TCR CDR3 regions from genomic DNA. Extracted genomic DNA from each cell subset was spread evenly across all wells of several immunoSEQ 96-well plates, with each plate serving as a replicate. Each replicate PCR for unsorted PBMC received 300 to 350 ng genomic DNA, equal to 25,000 to 30,000 T cell genomes. Ten immunoSEQ deep assay plates were used to sequence unsorted PBMC genomic DNA. The purified libraries were quantified using a Qubit 3.0 fluorometer, sized with a Bioanalyzer 2100, and then quantified again using the KAPA Library Quantification kit. Every immunoSEQ 96-well plate was sequenced on a dedicated single-read 150-cycle Illumina NextSeq 550 flow cell. Per the authors' processing: Because only junctional sequences without quality scores were contained in the immunoSEQ output, filtering matching that applied to full-length reads could not be performed. To assign V/J genes and CDR3, sequences were annotated using PyIR, a Python wrapper for IgBLAST v1.9, with IMGT germline references. Reads were removed for weak V/J assignments (E-value above 1e-6), missing CDR3, stop codons, out-of-frame junctions, or ambiguous translated residues. V3J clonotypes were defined as sequences sharing the same inferred V gene, J gene, and CDR3 amino acid sequence. The percentage overlap between two repertoires was calculated by dividing the number of shared unique clonotypes by the size of the smaller repertoire. RTK rarefaction, the Chao1 estimator, and Recon v2.1 estimates of unobserved clonotypes were used to assess repertoire richness. TCRdb carries this immuneACCESS record with in-frame sequences only. Its versions omit some clonotypes, under half of them owing to an unresolved V gene in the studies checked, with the rest unexplained. V and J calls and clone size come straight from that table; D and trimming were deduced from the DNA. The sample contains about 450,000 clones, roughly three quarters of them found a single time. About 12% of the sample is taken by the ten largest.

As for this clone: It has no known antigen specificity. No base qualities exist here, and no much larger clone lies one base off it.

Healthy HIV-negative adults with no recently reported acute infections or vaccinations were included as donors. Only Caucasian adults living in Nashville, Tennessee, USA were represented among the donors. In the unsorted samples, 87 million or so PBMCs were counted, and genomic DNA was extracted using the QIAamp DNA Blood Mini kit. After blood collection by leukapheresis, PBMCs were isolated using Ficoll-Histopaque density gradient centrifugation and then cryopreserved in the vapor phase of liquid nitrogen. The receptor comes from a woman between 40 and 55 years old in good health. Some clones in this sample may be carry-over from other donors' samples. Sequenced input: PBMCs.

In nucleotide form, the sequence is TGCGCCAGCAGCCTTAGCGGGAGGGCCTCCTACGAGCAGTACTTC. Its protein reads: CASSLSGRASYEQYF. The receptor chain draws on TRBV4-1 and TRBJ2-7, and 11 bases in between align with TRBD2. According to the germline V gene, CDR1 reads MGHRA and CDR2 reads YSYEKL. From V the trimming removes 4 bases and from J it removes 0 bases, while the gene matches leave 2 bases of the junction unaccounted for. Reading from cysteine to phenylalanine, the CDR3 counts 15 amino acids. Of all the DNA, just the CDR3 is kept, 45 bases in frame from base 1.